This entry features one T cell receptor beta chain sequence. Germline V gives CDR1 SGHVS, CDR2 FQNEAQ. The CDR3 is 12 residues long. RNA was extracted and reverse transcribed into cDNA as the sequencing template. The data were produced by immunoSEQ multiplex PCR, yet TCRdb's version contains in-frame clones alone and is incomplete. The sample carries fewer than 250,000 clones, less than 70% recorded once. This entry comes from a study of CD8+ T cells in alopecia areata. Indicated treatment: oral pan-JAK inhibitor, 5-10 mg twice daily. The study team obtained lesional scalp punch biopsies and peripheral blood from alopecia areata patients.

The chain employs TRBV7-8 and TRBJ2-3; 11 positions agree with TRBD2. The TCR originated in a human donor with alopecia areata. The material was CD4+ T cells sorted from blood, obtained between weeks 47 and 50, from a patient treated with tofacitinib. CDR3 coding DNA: TGTTTCACTAGCGGGGGAACAGATACGCAGTATTTT. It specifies CFTSGGTDTQYF.